This T cell receptor beta chain was sequenced in a study of T cell responses to AZD1222 COVID-19 vaccine. Background on the study: Analyses pooled second doses at about 4 or about 12 weeks.

Comment on this clone: No antigen is known for it.

The data were produced by immunoSEQ multiplex PCR, yet TCRdb's version contains in-frame clones alone and is incomplete. The data show 100,000 to 150,000 clones, about 87% seen once. Study-wide findings and caveats: As reported, nearly half of all spike-specific TCRs target variant regions that are unmutated. White British ancestry dominated among donors, who included more females, and clonal diversity was possibly underestimated.

CDR3 length: 14 amino acids. Looked up from germline, CDR1 is SGHRS and CDR2 is YFSETQ. Trimming removed 4 bases from V and 3 bases from J, with 11 bases in between. This specimen was peripheral blood, taken on day 0 of AZD1222 vaccination. The source is an adult in good health. The V gene is TRBV5-1, the J gene TRBJ1-3; D gene unclear. Here the CDR3 DNA reads TGCGCCAGCAGCCCGGACGGTGATGGAAACACCATATATTTT. Translated, it gives CASSPDGDGNTIYF.